A single sample gave rise to the 28 T cell receptor beta chains below, sequenced in a study of T cell responses to AZD1222 COVID-19 vaccine (dated by TCRdb to the early 2020s). Receptor libraries were prepared by the immunoSEQ multiplex PCR assay. The immuneACCESS repertoire file appears here via TCRdb, limited to in-frame rearrangements. These files lack a portion of the clones; in checked studies, under half of the deficit traces to unresolved V genes, and the cause of the others is not known. A total of 100,000 or so clones appear in this sample, approximately 88% of them only once. The ten largest clones capture around 15% of the sample. Interpreted using the paper, the time point label stands for: baseline before first vaccination. Sequences were derived from peripheral blood, sampled on day 0 of AZD1222 vaccination. All receptors come from an adult in good health.

The table lists this clone with a count of one. The rearrangement joins TRBV29-1 to TRBJ2-2; weak D call: TRBD1 (6 bases). The CDR3 contains 14 residues. CDR1 is SQVTM and CDR2 is ANQGSEA in the germline V gene. V was pared by 5 bases and J by 0 bases, with 10 bases between. The CDR3 sequence: CSVFSGANTGELFF. The CDR3 nucleotides read TGCAGCGTTTTTTCAGGGGCGAACACCGGGGAGCTGTTTTTT.

The V and J genes are TRBV19 and TRBJ1-1, with D maybe TRBD1 (5 bases). V lost 3 bases and J lost 4, with 21 bases in between. Germline V gives CDR1 LNHDA, CDR2 SQIVND (reference sequence). The CDR3 is 17 amino acids. CDR3 loop: CASSIFREVRRGTEAFF. CDR3 in DNA: TGTGCCAGTAGTATTTTCAGGGAGGTCCGACGAGGCACTGAAGCTTTCTTT.

The chain employs TRBV15 and TRBJ2-1; D not resolved. The CDR3 loop spans 15 amino acids. V was trimmed by 1 base and J by 0 bases, leaving 7 bases between them. CDR1 LNHNV and CDR2 YYDKDF come from the germline V gene (reference sequence). CDR3: CATSRAAGSYNEQFF. For the CDR3, the DNA is TGTGCCACCAGCAGAGCCGCCGGCTCCTACAATGAGCAGTTCTTC.

This chain uses TRBV14 with TRBJ1-5; D unclear. Trimming removed 2 bases at V and 4 bases at J, with 9 bases between. This CDR3 is 14 amino acids long. Germline assignment: CDR1 SGHDN and CDR2 FVKESK. The CDR3 DNA sequence: TGTGCCAGCAGCCAATCAGGAACTAATCAGCCCCAGCATTTT. Translation: CASSQSGTNQPQHF.

This clone was recorded once. At one boundary the junction diverges from the germline segment, which might be a read error. The gene calls are TRBV30 and TRBJ1-3; D is ambiguous. The CDR3 runs to 10 residues. Looked up from germline, CDR1 is GTSNPN and CDR2 is SVGIG (reference sequence). CDR3: CAWSVDRTHF. CDR3 sequence (DNA): TGTGCCTGGAGTGTTGACCGGACCCATTTT.

The chain carries TRBV5-1 and TRBJ1-4; 9 bases match TRBD1. The CDR3 runs to 15 residues. Germline trimming cut 4 bases from V and 8 bases from J; bases unmatched to any gene: 9. Germline V gives CDR1 SGHRS, CDR2 YFSETQ. The CDR3 protein is CASSAQGASREKLFF. CDR3 DNA sequence: TGCGCCAGCAGCGCACAGGGGGCGAGTAGAGAAAAACTGTTTTTT.

The V gene is TRBV10-3, the J gene TRBJ2-3; D is unclear. CDR1 and CDR2 from the germline V gene are ENHRY and SYGVKD. V dropped 2 bases and J dropped 6 bases, with 18 bases sitting between them. The CDR3 contains 16 residues. This CDR3 is CAISEVSTRLPDTQYF. The CDR3 nucleotides read TGTGCCATCAGTGAGGTATCGACTCGCCTCCCCGATACGCAGTATTTT.

This chain uses TRBV19 with TRBJ2-2; the D gene could be TRBD1 or TRBD2 (5 bases each). CDR1 LNHDA and CDR2 SQIVND come from the germline V gene (reference sequence). Trimming stripped 8 bases from V and 4 bases from J, with 23 bases between. This CDR3 spans 17 amino acids. The CDR3 region has the DNA TGTGCCAGTTCCCAGGGAGCCCCCATGTATTTCACCGGGGAGCTGTTTTTT. Its protein product is CASSQGAPMYFTGELFF.

This clone was found a few times. This rearrangement joins TRBV7-9 to TRBJ1-4; no reliable D call. With 7 bases removed from V and 8 bases from J, the gap between germline ends came to 20 bases. Germline values: CDR1 SEHNR, CDR2 FQNEAQ (reference sequence). There are 15 residues in the CDR3. Here the CDR3 DNA reads TGTGCCAGCACCTCCTTCTTCGGGGTTTTGGAAAAACTGTTTTTT. Translated: CASTSFFGVLEKLFF.

The chain links TRBV10-3 to TRBJ1-6; D is unclear. The CDR3 loop spans 16 amino acids. Germline CDR1 ENHRY, CDR2 SYGVKD. The V end was cut by 0 bases, the J end by 5 bases, with 11 bases between. This CDR3 is CAISESNVRNNSPLHF. Here the CDR3 DNA reads TGTGCCATCAGTGAGTCGAATGTACGGAATAATTCACCCCTCCACTTT.

The chain joins TRBV5-4 to TRBJ1-2, with D perhaps matching TRBD1 (6 bases). The CDR3 consists of 15 residues. Per germline, CDR1 SGHNT and CDR2 YYREEE (reference sequence). The germline V and J ends were trimmed by 0 bases and 7 bases, with 16 bases remaining between them. The CDR3 DNA is TGTGCCAGCAGCTTGGCCAACTCAGGGGCTAGTGGCTACACCTTC. This codes for CASSLANSGASGYTF.

The J gene is TRBJ2-3, the V gene TRBV3-1 (or the pseudogene TRBV3-2), with 7 bases aligning to TRBD2. V shed 0 bases and J 4 bases; nucleotides not matched to a gene: 13. Germline V CDR1 and CDR2: LGHDT, YNNKEL (reference sequence). The CDR3 is made up of 18 amino acids. CDR3 in amino acids: CASSQERGVKGRADTQYF. CDR3 nucleotides: TGTGCCAGCAGCCAAGAGAGAGGGGTTAAGGGGAGGGCAGATACGCAGTATTTT.

The J gene is TRBJ1-4, the V gene TRBV7-9, with D possibly matching TRBD1 (5 bases). Germline loops: CDR1 SEHNR, CDR2 FQNEAQ (reference sequence). V dropped 1 base and J dropped 7 bases, with 10 bases sitting between them. CDR3 length equals 14 residues. The CDR3: CASSLGRDGEKLFF. As DNA, the CDR3 is TGTGCCAGCAGCTTAGGACGGGACGGTGAAAAACTGTTTTTT.

In its sample, this clone was seen once. This chain connects TRBV7-2 to TRBJ1-6; TRBD1 agrees at 9 bases. CDR3 size: 15 residues. After removal of 4 bases from V and 9 bases from J, the junction contained 7 bases not matched to a gene. Germline V gene lookup returns CDR1 SGHTA and CDR2 FQGNSA. The CDR3 is CASSSQDRGGSPLHF. CDR3 in DNA: TGTGCCAGCAGCTCTCAGGACAGGGGAGGTTCACCCCTCCACTTT.

The rearrangement uses TRBV5-1 and TRBJ2-1, with 9 bases that match TRBD2. Trimming took 0 bases from V and 9 from J; bases not matched to a gene: 10. This CDR3 is 16 amino acids long. CDR1 SGHRS and CDR2 YFSETQ come from the germline V gene. The CDR3 protein is CASSLALGLAGGEQFF. The CDR3 DNA reads TGCGCCAGCAGCTTGGCCCTGGGACTAGCAGGAGGTGAGCAGTTCTTC.

The chain couples TRBV21-1 to TRBJ2-7; TRBD1, the table's D call, lacks a check against the DNA. TRBV21-1 is tagged as a pseudogene. The CDR3 runs to 15 residues. CDR3 sequence reads: CASSSGGQTGSEQYV. CDR3 nucleotides: TGTGCCAGCAGTTCTGGGGGGCAGACAGGGTCCGAGCAGTACGTC.

The rearrangement uses TRBV6-5 and TRBJ1-2; TRBD1 is a possible D gene (6 bases). V dropped 0 bases and J dropped 7 bases, with 12 bases sitting between them. Germline assignment: CDR1 MNHEY and CDR2 SVGAGI. This CDR3 has 14 residues. The CDR3 sequence: CASSYSTGAGGYTF. Here the CDR3 DNA reads TGTGCCAGCAGTTACTCGACGGGGGCGGGTGGCTACACCTTC.

The chain recombines TRBV24-1 with TRBJ1-1; D is ambiguous. V was trimmed by 6 bases and J by 2 bases, leaving 9 bases between them. This CDR3 comprises 13 residues. Germline assignment: CDR1 KGHDR and CDR2 SFDVKD. The DNA of the CDR3 is TGTGCCACCAGTCCGCGGGGAAACACTGAAGCTTTCTTT. It yields the protein CATSPRGNTEAFF.

The chain joins TRBV7-6 to TRBJ2-2; 14 bases match TRBD2. Germline values: CDR1 SGHVS, CDR2 FNYEAQ. The V gene end was trimmed by 5 bases and the J gene end by 1 base; junction bases not matched to a gene: 6. The CDR3 contains 18 residues. The CDR3 reads CASSRETSGRVNTGELFF. The CDR3, as DNA: TGTGCCAGCAGCCGGGAGACTAGCGGGAGGGTGAACACCGGGGAGCTGTTTTTT.

This clone is a singleton in its sample. This chain connects TRBV5-4 to TRBJ1-2; 8 positions match TRBD1. Germline CDR1 is SGHNT and CDR2 is YYREEE (reference sequence). The V segment lost 3 bases and the J segment 3 bases; nucleotides outside the gene matches: 10. This CDR3 is 16 amino acids long. The CDR3 sequence is CASSSISGGAYYGYTF. The CDR3 DNA sequence: TGTGCCAGCAGCTCGATATCAGGGGGCGCGTACTATGGCTACACCTTC.

V gene TRBV18 combines with J gene TRBJ2-5, with D perhaps TRBD1 (6 bases). V was shortened by 2 bases and J by 4 bases, with 14 bases between the two germline ends. The CDR3 consists of 15 residues. CDR1 and CDR2 (germline): KGHSH, LQKENI. The CDR3 coding sequence is TGTGCCAGCTCACCAAGTGAGGGGGTAGCAGAGACCCAGTACTTC. Its translation: CASSPSEGVAETQYF.

The CDR3 DNA follows: TGTGCCAGCAGTGAGGGGCACATCTATAGCACAGATACGCAGTATTTT. It is translated as CASSEGHIYSTDTQYF. The rearrangement links TRBV6-1 to TRBJ2-3, with D tentatively TRBD1 (5 bases). CDR3 length: 16 amino acids. Germline assignment: CDR1 MNHNS and CDR2 SASEGT. V lost 3 bases and J 0 bases, leaving 13 bases between the germline ends.

The chain links TRBV6-5 to TRBJ1-2, with D tentatively TRBD1 (5 bases). V shed 6 bases and J shed 7 bases, with 18 bases lying between them. The germline V gene encodes CDR1 MNHEY and CDR2 SVGAGI. This CDR3 is built from 14 residues. The CDR3 reads CASRLPGAGGGYTF. CDR3 bases: TGTGCCAGCAGACTCCCCGGGGCCGGGGGTGGCTACACCTTC.

The chain combines TRBV11-3 with TRBJ1-2, with 8 bases aligning to TRBD1. Germline-derived CDR1 and CDR2 are SGHNT and YENEEA. The CDR3 sequence is 14 residues long. With V trimmed by 1 base and J by 8 bases, 6 bases remained unmatched. CDR3: CASSLGRTGTGYTF. The CDR3 nucleotides read TGTGCCAGCAGCTTAGGAAGGACAGGGACCGGCTACACCTTC.

In its sample, this clone was seen a few times. The gene calls are TRBV19 and TRBJ2-1; 16 bases are a match to TRBD2. J gave up 3 bases and V 4 bases, and 6 bases lay outside the gene matches. CDR1 LNHDA and CDR2 SQIVND come from the germline V gene (reference sequence). CDR3 length: 18 amino acids. The CDR3 loop is CASSKGLAGGRDYNEQFF. For the CDR3, the DNA is TGTGCCAGTAGTAAGGGACTAGCGGGGGGGCGTGACTACAATGAGCAGTTCTTC. The whole variable domain, filled in from reference TRBV19 and TRBJ2-1, reads DGGITQSPKYLFRKEGQNVTLSCEQNLNHDAMYWYRQDPGQGLRLIYYSQIVNDFQKGDIAEGYSVSREKKESFPLTVTSAQKNPTAFYLCASSKGLAGGRDYNEQFFGPGTRLTVL.

V is TRBV7-9 and J is TRBJ2-1, with 7 nucleotides matching TRBD1. Trimming took 5 bases from V and 7 from J; bases not matched to a gene: 8. In germline, CDR1 is SEHNR, CDR2 FQNEAQ (reference sequence). This CDR3 is built from 14 residues. CDR3 sequence: CASSSDRAGNEQFF. In DNA, the CDR3 is TGTGCCAGCAGCAGTGACAGGGCAGGGAATGAGCAGTTCTTC. Full variable domain (rest looked up from reference TRBV7-9 and TRBJ2-1): DTGVSQNPRHKITKRGQNVTFRCDPISEHNRLYWYRQTLGQGPEFLTYFQNEAQLEKSRLLSDRFSAERPKGSFSTLEIQRTEQGDSAMYLCASSSDRAGNEQFFGPGTRLTVL.

Here the CDR3 reads CASRDEYQPQHF. The CDR3 DNA reads TGTGCCAGCAGGGACGAATACCAGCCCCAGCATTTT. The chain employs TRBV12-3 or TRBV12-4 and TRBJ1-5; no reliable D call. The germline V and J ends were trimmed by 6 bases and 7 bases, with 10 bases remaining between them. The CDR3 has 12 amino acids.

The chain recombines TRBV12-3 or TRBV12-4 with TRBJ2-1; D possibly corresponds to TRBD2 (6 bases). V was pared by 4 bases and J by 12 bases, with 10 bases between. This CDR3 is built from 11 residues. CDR3 sequence: CASSYGTSQFF. CDR3 bases: TGTGCCAGCAGTTATGGGACTTCGCAGTTCTTC.